This T cell receptor beta chain was captured by sequencing in a study of blood T cell repertoires in COVID-19. As for the study in general: Samples representing acute and convalescent COVID-19 were sourced from the United States, Italy and Spain. The cDNA or gDNA used as material had been derived from T cells, B-cell-depleted T cells, or PBMCs.

The length of the CDR3 is 12 residues. CDR1 is MNHEY, CDR2 SMNVEV, per germline (reference sequence). The V gene lost 4 bases and the J gene lost 2 bases, with 5 bases spanning the gap. Per the study methods: For nucleated cells, counts were estimated from reference gene primer amplification. TCRdb keeps only in-frame clones here, not all; method: immunoSEQ multiplex PCR. The DNA gave D and trimming, while V, J and clone size come from that table. The sample shows 100,000 to 150,000 clones, nearly 70% of them seen only once. Sequencing was done on a sample of peripheral blood. V usage is TRBV27 and J usage is TRBJ2-5; D remains ambiguous. The source is a woman aged 65 to 85 with acute or convalescent COVID-19. CDR3 DNA: TGTGCCAGCAGTTCCCCGCAAGAGACCCAGTACTTC. Residues: CASSSPQETQYF.